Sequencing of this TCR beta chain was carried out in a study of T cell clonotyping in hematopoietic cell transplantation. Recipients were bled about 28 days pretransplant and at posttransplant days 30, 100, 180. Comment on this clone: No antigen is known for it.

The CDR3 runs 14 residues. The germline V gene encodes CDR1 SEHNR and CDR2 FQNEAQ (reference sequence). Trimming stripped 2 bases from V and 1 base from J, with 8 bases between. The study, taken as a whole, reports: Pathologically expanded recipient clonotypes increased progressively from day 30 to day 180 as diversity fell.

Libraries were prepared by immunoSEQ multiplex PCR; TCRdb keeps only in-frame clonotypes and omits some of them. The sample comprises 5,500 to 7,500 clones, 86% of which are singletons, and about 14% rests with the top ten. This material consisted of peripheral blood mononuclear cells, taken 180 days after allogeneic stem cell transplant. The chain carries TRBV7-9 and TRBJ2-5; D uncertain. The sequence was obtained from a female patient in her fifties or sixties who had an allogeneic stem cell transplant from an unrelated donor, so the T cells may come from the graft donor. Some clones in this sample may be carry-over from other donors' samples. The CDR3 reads CASSLMAVQETQYF. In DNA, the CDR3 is TGTGCCAGCAGCTTAATGGCGGTCCAAGAGACCCAGTACTTC.